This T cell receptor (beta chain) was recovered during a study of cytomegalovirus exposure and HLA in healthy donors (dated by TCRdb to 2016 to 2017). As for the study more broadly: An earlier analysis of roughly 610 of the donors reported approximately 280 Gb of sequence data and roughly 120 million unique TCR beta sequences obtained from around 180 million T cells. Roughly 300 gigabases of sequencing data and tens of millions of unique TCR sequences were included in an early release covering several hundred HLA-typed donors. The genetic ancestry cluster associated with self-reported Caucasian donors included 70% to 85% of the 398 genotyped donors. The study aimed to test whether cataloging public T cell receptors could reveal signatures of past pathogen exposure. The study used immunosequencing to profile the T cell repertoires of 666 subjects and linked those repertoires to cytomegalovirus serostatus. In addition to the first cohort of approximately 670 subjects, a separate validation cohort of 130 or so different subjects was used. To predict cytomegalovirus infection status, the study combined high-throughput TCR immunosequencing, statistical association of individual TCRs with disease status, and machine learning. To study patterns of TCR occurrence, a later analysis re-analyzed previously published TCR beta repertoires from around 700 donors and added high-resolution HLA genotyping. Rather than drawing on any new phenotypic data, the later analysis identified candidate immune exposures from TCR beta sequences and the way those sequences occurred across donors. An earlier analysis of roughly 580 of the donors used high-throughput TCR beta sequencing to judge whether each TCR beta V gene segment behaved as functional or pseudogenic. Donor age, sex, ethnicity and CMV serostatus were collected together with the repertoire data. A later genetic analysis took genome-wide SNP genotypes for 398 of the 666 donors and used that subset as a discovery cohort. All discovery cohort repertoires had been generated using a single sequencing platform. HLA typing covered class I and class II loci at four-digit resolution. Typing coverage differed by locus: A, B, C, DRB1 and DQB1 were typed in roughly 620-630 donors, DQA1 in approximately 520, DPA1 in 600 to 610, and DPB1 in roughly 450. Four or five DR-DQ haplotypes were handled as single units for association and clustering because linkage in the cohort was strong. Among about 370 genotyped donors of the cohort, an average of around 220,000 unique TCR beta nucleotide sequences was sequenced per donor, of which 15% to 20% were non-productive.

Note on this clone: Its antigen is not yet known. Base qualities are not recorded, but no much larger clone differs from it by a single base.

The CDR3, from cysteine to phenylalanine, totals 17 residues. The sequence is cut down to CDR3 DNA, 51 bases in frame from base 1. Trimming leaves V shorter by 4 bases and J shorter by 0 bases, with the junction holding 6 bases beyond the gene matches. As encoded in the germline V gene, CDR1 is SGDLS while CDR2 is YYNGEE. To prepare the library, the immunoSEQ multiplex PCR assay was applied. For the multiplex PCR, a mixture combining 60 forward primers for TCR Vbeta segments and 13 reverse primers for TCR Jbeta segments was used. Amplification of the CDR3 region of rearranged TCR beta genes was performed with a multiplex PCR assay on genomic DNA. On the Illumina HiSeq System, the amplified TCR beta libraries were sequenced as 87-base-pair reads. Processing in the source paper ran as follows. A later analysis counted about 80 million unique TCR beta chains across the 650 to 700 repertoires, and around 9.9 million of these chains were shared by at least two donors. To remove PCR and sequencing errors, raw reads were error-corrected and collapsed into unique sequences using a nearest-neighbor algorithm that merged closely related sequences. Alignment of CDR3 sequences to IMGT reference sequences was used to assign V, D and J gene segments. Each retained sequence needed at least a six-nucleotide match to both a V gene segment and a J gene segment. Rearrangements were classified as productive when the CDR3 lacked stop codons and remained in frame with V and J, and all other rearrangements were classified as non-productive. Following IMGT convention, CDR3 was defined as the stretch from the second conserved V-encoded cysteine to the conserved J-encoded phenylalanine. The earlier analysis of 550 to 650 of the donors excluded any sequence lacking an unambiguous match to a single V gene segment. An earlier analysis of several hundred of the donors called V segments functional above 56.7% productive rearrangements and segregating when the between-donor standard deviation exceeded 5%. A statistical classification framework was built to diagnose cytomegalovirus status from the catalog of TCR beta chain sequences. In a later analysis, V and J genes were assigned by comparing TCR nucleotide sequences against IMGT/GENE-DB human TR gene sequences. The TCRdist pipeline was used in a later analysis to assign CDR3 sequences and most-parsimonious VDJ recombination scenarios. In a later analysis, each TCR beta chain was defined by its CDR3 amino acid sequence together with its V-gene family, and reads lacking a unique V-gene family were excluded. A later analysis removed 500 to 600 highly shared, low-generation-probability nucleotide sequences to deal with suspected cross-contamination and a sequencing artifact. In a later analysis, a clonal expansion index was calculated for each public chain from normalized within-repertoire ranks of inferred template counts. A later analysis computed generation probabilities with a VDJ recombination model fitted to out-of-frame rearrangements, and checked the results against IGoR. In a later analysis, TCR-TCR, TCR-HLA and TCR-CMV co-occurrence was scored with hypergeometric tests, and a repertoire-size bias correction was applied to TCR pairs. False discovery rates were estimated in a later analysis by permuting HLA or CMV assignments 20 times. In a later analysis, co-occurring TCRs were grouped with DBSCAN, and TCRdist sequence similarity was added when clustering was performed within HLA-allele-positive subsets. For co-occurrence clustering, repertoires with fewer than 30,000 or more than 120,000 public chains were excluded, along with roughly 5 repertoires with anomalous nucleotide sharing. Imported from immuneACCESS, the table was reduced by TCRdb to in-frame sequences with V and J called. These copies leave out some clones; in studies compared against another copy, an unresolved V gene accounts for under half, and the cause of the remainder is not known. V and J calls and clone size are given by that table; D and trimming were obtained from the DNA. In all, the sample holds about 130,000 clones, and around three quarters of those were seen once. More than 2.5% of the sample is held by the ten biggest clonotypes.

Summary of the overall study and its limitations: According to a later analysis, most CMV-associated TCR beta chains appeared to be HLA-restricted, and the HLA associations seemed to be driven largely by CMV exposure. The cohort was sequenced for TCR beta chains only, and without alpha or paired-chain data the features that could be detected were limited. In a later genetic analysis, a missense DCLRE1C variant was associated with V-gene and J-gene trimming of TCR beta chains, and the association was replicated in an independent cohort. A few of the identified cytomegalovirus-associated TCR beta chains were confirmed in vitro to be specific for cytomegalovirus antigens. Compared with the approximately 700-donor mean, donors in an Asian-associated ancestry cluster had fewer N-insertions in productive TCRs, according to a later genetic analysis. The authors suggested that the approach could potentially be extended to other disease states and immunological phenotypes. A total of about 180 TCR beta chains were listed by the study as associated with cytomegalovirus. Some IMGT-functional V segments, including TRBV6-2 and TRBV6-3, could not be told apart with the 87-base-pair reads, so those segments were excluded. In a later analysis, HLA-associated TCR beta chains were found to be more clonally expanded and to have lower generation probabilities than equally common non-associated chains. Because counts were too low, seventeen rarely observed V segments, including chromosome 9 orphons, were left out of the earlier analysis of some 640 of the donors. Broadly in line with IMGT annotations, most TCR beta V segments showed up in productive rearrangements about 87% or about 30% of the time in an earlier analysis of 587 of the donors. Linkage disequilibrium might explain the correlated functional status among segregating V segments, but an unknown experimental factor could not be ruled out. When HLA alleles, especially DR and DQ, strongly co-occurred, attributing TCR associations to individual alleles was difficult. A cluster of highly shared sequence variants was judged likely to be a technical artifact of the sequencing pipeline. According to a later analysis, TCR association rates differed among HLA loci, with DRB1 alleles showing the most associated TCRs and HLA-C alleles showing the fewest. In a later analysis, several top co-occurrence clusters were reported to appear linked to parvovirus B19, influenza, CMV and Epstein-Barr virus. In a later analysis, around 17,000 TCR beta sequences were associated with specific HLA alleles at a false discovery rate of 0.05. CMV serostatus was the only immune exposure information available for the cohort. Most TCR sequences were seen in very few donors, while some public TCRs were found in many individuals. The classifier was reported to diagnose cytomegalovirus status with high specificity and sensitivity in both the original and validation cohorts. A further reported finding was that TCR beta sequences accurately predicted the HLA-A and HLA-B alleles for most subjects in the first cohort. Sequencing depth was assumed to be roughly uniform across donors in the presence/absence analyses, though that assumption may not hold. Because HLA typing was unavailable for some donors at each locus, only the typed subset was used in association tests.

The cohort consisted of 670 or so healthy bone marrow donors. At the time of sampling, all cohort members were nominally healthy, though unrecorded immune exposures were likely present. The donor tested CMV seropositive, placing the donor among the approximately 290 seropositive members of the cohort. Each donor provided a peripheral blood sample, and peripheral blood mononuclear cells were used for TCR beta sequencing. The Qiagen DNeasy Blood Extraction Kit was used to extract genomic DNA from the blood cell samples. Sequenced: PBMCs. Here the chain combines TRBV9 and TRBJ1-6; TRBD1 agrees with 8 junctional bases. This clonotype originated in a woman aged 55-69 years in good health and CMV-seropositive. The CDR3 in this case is CASSPTGVSSYNSPLHF. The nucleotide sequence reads TGTGCCAGCAGCCCGACAGGGGTCAGCTCCTATAATTCACCCCTCCACTTT.